Following are 29 T cell receptor beta chains from one sample sequenced in a study of blood T cell repertoires in COVID-19. The repertoire was sequenced with immunoSEQ multiplex PCR; TCRdb's copy has only in-frame clones and lacks some. Of more than 95,000 clones in the sample, approximately 84% are singletons; the top ten hold roughly 6.2%. The sequencing sample was made of peripheral blood. The receptor source for this set is a human donor in a cohort sampled during active COVID-19.

The chain carries TRBV7-6 and TRBJ1-2, with D maybe TRBD1 (5 bases). Germline-derived CDR1 and CDR2 are SGHVS and FNYEAQ. The CDR3 is 16 amino acids. Between the trimmed V and J ends, which lost 5 bases and 6 bases, there was a span of 22 bases. DNA of the CDR3: TGTGCCAGCAGCCTGGGGGGAGGGGTCGGCGGGGATGGCTACACCTTC. Translating gives CASSLGGGVGGDGYTF. Full variable domain (rest looked up from reference TRBV7-6 and TRBJ1-2): GAGVSQSPRYKVTKRGQDVALRCDPISGHVSLYWYRQALGQGPEFLTYFNYEAQQDKSGLPNDRFSAERPEGSISTLTIQRTEQRDSAMYRCASSLGGGVGGDGYTFGSGTRLTVV.

V and J are TRBV25-1 and TRBJ2-3; D gene unclear. The CDR3 totals 13 residues. Germline V CDR1 and CDR2: MGHDK, SYGVNS. V was pared by 0 bases and J by 4 bases, with 5 bases between. CDR3 residues: CASSEYRADTQYF. The CDR3 region has the DNA TGTGCCAGCAGTGAATACCGCGCAGATACGCAGTATTTT.

The V gene is TRBV30, the J gene TRBJ2-7, with 13 bases identical to TRBD2. J was trimmed by 4 bases and V by 3 bases; bases with no gene match: 0. Germline V gene lookup returns CDR1 GTSNPN and CDR2 SVGIG (reference sequence). The CDR3 has 13 amino acids. Written as DNA, the CDR3 is TGTGCCTGGAGGACTAGCGGGGGGTACGAGCAGTACTTC. Its protein is CAWRTSGGYEQYF.

The CDR3 DNA follows: TGTGCCAGCAGCCAAGCGTCAGGCTCTGGAAACACCATATATTTT. Translation gives CASSQASGSGNTIYF. The V call is TRBV3-1 (or the pseudogene TRBV3-2), the J call TRBJ1-3; D call uncertain. The CDR3 loop spans 15 amino acids. With 1 base removed from V and 0 bases from J, the gap between germline ends came to 7 bases. The germline gives CDR1 LGHDT, CDR2 YNNKEL (reference sequence).

In this sample, this clone turned up once. V and J are TRBV5-1 and TRBJ1-4, with 8 bases identical to TRBD1. Per the germline V gene, CDR1 is SGHRS and CDR2 is YFSETQ. The CDR3 spans 14 residues. Trimming took 5 bases from V and 8 from J; bases not matched to a gene: 8. The CDR3 protein is CASRPGQGGEKLFF. The DNA for the CDR3 is TGCGCCAGCAGGCCCGGACAGGGAGGGGAAAAACTGTTTTTT.

V is TRBV11-2 and J is TRBJ2-2, with TRBD1 as a possible D gene (6 bases). CDR1 and CDR2 (germline): SGHAT, FQNNGV. The CDR3 covers 15 residues. V was shortened by 6 bases and J by 6 bases, with 17 bases between the two germline ends. CDR3 sequence (DNA): TGTGCCAGCAGTCAAAACCCCAGGGGCCCCGGGGAGCTGTTTTTT. It encodes CASSQNPRGPGELFF. The whole variable domain, remainder taken from reference TRBV11-2 and TRBJ2-2, is EAGVAQSPRYKIIEKRQSVAFWCNPISGHATLYWYQQILGQGPKLLIQFQNNGVVDDSQLPKDRFSAERLKGVDSTLKIQPAKLEDSAVYLCASSQNPRGPGELFFGEGSRLTVL.

This clone was seen once. J is TRBJ2-7 and V is TRBV7-9; D possibly corresponds to TRBD2 (6 bases). CDR3 length equals 13 residues. Germline CDR1 SEHNR, CDR2 FQNEAQ (reference sequence). Trimming took 7 bases from V and 1 from J, leaving 11 bases between them. The CDR3, as DNA: TGTGCCAGCATTGGGGGACTTTCCTACGAGCAGTACTTC. Its translation: CASIGGLSYEQYF.

The CDR3 DNA reads as TGTGCCAGCAGCTTACAGGGGGCGAGGACCGGGGAGCTGTTTTTT. Amino acid sequence: CASSLQGARTGELFF. V is TRBV7-3 and J is TRBJ2-2; 8 bases fit TRBD1. V was pared by 2 bases and J by 5 bases, with 4 bases of the junction left unmatched. CDR1 and CDR2 (germline): SGHTA, FQGTGA. The length of the CDR3 is 15 residues.

The chain links TRBV13 to TRBJ2-2; 11 bases match TRBD2. Trimming removed 4 bases from V and 3 bases from J; junction bases left unmatched: 10. Per germline, CDR1 PRHDT and CDR2 FYEKMQ (reference sequence). The CDR3 is 18 residues long. CDR3 DNA: TGTGCCAGCAGCTCCACTAGCGGGGGCCCCCCCTACACCGGGGAGCTGTTTTTT. As protein: CASSSTSGGPPYTGELFF.

This chain uses TRBV28 with TRBJ1-6; TRBD1 matches at 8 bases. CDR1 and CDR2 from the germline V gene are MDHEN and SYDVKM. This CDR3 spans 15 amino acids. J was trimmed by 10 bases and V by 5 bases; bases with no gene match: 10. CDR3 DNA: TGTGCCAGCAGTCCCACGACAGGGGTGGCCTCACCCCTCCACTTT. It specifies CASSPTTGVASPLHF.

J is TRBJ1-6 and V is TRBV19; D gene unclear. Germline loops: CDR1 LNHDA, CDR2 SQIVND (reference sequence). With 4 bases removed from V and 0 bases from J, the gap between germline ends came to 7 bases. The CDR3 has 15 residues. The CDR3 bases are TGTGCCAGTAGTACACAGAGCTCCTATAATTCACCCCTCCACTTT. Translated: CASSTQSSYNSPLHF.

A few counts support this clone. The chain joins TRBV5-4 to TRBJ2-7; 9 nucleotides align to TRBD1. Germline V gene lookup returns CDR1 SGHNT and CDR2 YYREEE (reference sequence). The CDR3 runs 13 residues. V was clipped by 4 bases and J by 5 bases; unmatched bases: 4. CDR3 coding DNA: TGTGCCAGCAGCCTCCGGGACAGGGACGAGCAGTACTTC. Protein sequence: CASSLRDRDEQYF.

This clone was counted a single time. V usage is TRBV4-1 and J usage is TRBJ1-4, with D uncertain. The V and J ends lost 3 bases and 0 bases respectively, with 5 bases between them. Germline-derived CDR1 and CDR2 are MGHRA and YSYEKL. The CDR3 consists of 14 residues. The CDR3 is CASSQASTNEKLFF. The CDR3 DNA reads TGCGCCAGCAGCCAGGCTTCAACTAATGAAAAACTGTTTTTT.

This clone occurred a few times. J is TRBJ2-2 and V is TRBV6-2 or TRBV6-3, with a weak D call TRBD2 (6 bases). This CDR3 contains 16 residues. Germline CDR1 reads MNHEY; CDR2 reads SVGEGT. The V gene lost 5 bases and the J gene lost 1 base, with 14 bases spanning the gap. CDR3 sequence reads: CASSTGEHLNTGELFF. DNA of the CDR3: TGTGCCAGCAGTACGGGAGAACACCTGAACACCGGGGAGCTGTTTTTT.

V is TRBV28 and J is TRBJ1-1; TRBD1 matches 9 bases. Germline trimming cut 4 bases from V and 4 bases from J; bases unmatched to any gene: 16. Germline CDR1 and CDR2: MDHEN and SYDVKM. The CDR3 covers 18 residues. CDR3 in amino acids: CASSSPLRIQGAPTEAFF. In nucleotides, the CDR3 is TGTGCCAGCAGTTCCCCTCTCAGAATACAGGGGGCCCCCACTGAAGCTTTCTTT.

This clone was found once. The rearrangement uses TRBV5-4 and TRBJ1-6; 8 positions agree with TRBD1. The germline V gene encodes CDR1 SGHNT and CDR2 YYREEE (reference sequence). The length of the CDR3 is 15 residues. Unmatched junction bases numbered 10, after V lost 4 bases and J lost 10 bases. The CDR3 sequence is CASSRKQGGESPLHF. In DNA form, the CDR3 reads TGTGCCAGCAGCCGTAAACAGGGGGGGGAATCACCCCTCCACTTT. Using reference TRBV5-4 and TRBJ1-6 for the parts outside the CDR3, the full variable domain is ETGVTQSPTHLIKTRGQQVTLRCSSQSGHNTVSWYQQALGQGPQFIFQYYREEENGRGNFPPRFSGLQFPNYSSELNVNALELDDSALYLCASSRKQGGESPLHFGNGTRLTVT.

The chain recombines TRBV4-1 with TRBJ2-3; 8 bases map to TRBD2. CDR1 is MGHRA, CDR2 YSYEKL, per germline. The CDR3 totals 18 residues. J lost 0 bases, V lost 2 bases, and 10 bases had no gene match. The DNA of the CDR3 is TGCGCCAGCAGCCAACCTCGGCTAGCGGGTCCAAGCACAGATACGCAGTATTTT. Translated: CASSQPRLAGPSTDTQYF.

DNA of the CDR3: TGTGCCACCGCACAAGATCAGAACACTGAAGCTTTCTTT. Translating gives CATAQDQNTEAFF. V usage is TRBV10-3 and J usage is TRBJ1-1; unclear D gene. With 10 bases removed from V and 1 base from J, the gap between germline ends came to 13 bases. In germline, CDR1 is ENHRY, CDR2 SYGVKD. This CDR3 comprises 13 residues.

This chain links TRBV19 with TRBJ1-5; TRBD1 aligns across 10 bases. Germline V lookup: CDR1 LNHDA, CDR2 SQIVND (reference sequence). The V segment lost 5 bases and the J segment 4 bases; nucleotides outside the gene matches: 14. The CDR3 contains 18 residues. The CDR3 loop is CASSPRGQGRMYNQPQHF. DNA of the CDR3: TGTGCCAGTAGTCCCAGGGGACAGGGGCGAATGTATAATCAGCCCCAGCATTTT.

This chain uses TRBV7-9 with TRBJ2-1; TRBD2 is a possible D gene (6 bases). Germline assignment: CDR1 SEHNR and CDR2 FQNEAQ (reference sequence). V shed 5 bases and J shed 3 bases, with 17 bases lying between them. The CDR3 runs 16 residues. The CDR3 protein is CASSPRGGPLYNEQFF. DNA for the CDR3: TGTGCCAGCAGCCCCCGGGGAGGACCTCTCTACAATGAGCAGTTCTTC. Complete variable domain (other parts from reference TRBV7-9 and TRBJ2-1): DTGVSQNPRHKITKRGQNVTFRCDPISEHNRLYWYRQTLGQGPEFLTYFQNEAQLEKSRLLSDRFSAERPKGSFSTLEIQRTEQGDSAMYLCASSPRGGPLYNEQFFGPGTRLTVL.

The chain links TRBV5-4 to TRBJ2-7; 9 positions match TRBD1. The CDR3 sequence is 16 residues long. The trim removed 4 bases at V and 2 bases at J, leaving 10 bases unmatched. Germline CDR1 and CDR2: SGHNT and YYREEE (reference sequence). CDR3: CASSEKQGAKAYEQYF. DNA of the CDR3: TGTGCCAGCAGCGAAAAACAGGGGGCGAAAGCCTACGAGCAGTACTTC.

This clone was detected only once. The CDR3 bases are TGTGCCAGCAGTTTAAGGGGCCAGTCCCCTTCCTACGAGCAGTACTTC. Encoded protein: CASSLRGQSPSYEQYF. The chain carries TRBV28 and TRBJ2-7; TRBD1 might be the D (5 bases). Germline CDR1 and CDR2: MDHEN and SYDVKM. Trimming shortened V by 2 bases and J by 1 base, and 15 bases separated the two germline ends. The CDR3 length is 16 residues.

The CDR3 coding sequence is TGTGCCAGCAGCCTAGGGGGCGAGAACACTGAAGCTTTCTTT. Its protein product is CASSLGGENTEAFF. The V gene is TRBV28, the J gene TRBJ1-1; 7 positions agree with TRBD1. The junction had 5 bases not matched to a gene; V was cut back by 6 bases and J by 1 base. This CDR3 is built from 14 residues. Looked up from germline, CDR1 is MDHEN and CDR2 is SYDVKM.

The chain employs TRBV5-1 and TRBJ2-2, with a tentative D call TRBD1 (6 bases). The V gene lost 0 bases and the J gene lost 3 bases, with 9 bases spanning the gap. The CDR3 covers 15 residues. Germline assignment: CDR1 SGHRS and CDR2 YFSETQ. The CDR3 spells CASSLGTDYTGELFF. CDR3 DNA sequence: TGCGCCAGCAGCTTGGGGACAGATTACACCGGGGAGCTGTTTTTT.

This sequence joins TRBV9 and TRBJ2-5; TRBD1 agrees at 7 bases. The CDR3 extends over 14 amino acids. Looked up from germline, CDR1 is SGDLS and CDR2 is YYNGEE. With V trimmed by 0 bases and J by 5 bases, 4 bases remained unmatched. CDR3 protein: CASSVEVRGETQYF. In nucleotides, the CDR3 is TGTGCCAGCAGCGTAGAGGTCAGGGGGGAGACCCAGTACTTC.

This chain uses TRBV28 with TRBJ1-6; 7 positions match TRBD1. Germline CDR1 reads MDHEN; CDR2 reads SYDVKM. With 10 bases clipped from V and 7 bases from J, the junction kept 7 bases outside the gene matches. CDR3 length: 13 residues. The CDR3 coding sequence is TGTGCCACCCTAAGGACAGGCAATTCACCCCTCCACTTT. It specifies CATLRTGNSPLHF. Looking up the rest from reference TRBV28 and TRBJ1-6 gives the full variable domain: DVKVTQSSRYLVKRTGEKVFLECVQDMDHENMFWYRQDPGLGLRLIYFSYDVKMKEKGDIPEGYSVSREKKERFSLILESASTNQTSMYLCATLRTGNSPLHFGNGTRLTVT.

CDR3 in DNA: TGTGCCTGGACCACTTCCTCCTACAATGAGCAGTTCTTC. Translating gives CAWTTSSYNEQFF. This rearrangement joins TRBV30 to TRBJ2-1; no clear D gene. The CDR3 has 13 residues. The V end was cut by 4 bases, the J end by 0 bases, with 7 bases between. Germline CDR1 is GTSNPN and CDR2 is SVGIG (reference sequence).

V and J are TRBV20-1 and TRBJ2-1; D is uncertain. The CDR3 has 14 amino acids. The germline V gene encodes CDR1 DFQATT and CDR2 SNEGSKA (reference sequence). Between the trimmed V and J ends, which lost 3 bases and 3 bases, there was a span of 12 bases. CDR3 sequence: CSASNFQNYNEQFF. DNA of the CDR3: TGCAGTGCTAGTAACTTCCAAAACTACAATGAGCAGTTCTTC.

V gene TRBV7-7 combines with J gene TRBJ2-1, with 10 bases lining up with TRBD2. The CDR3 totals 16 residues. J lost 0 bases, V lost 4 bases, and 3 bases had no gene match. CDR1 is SSHAT, CDR2 FNYEAQ, per germline (reference sequence). CDR3 coding DNA: TGTGCCAGCAGCTCAGGACTAGCGGACTCCTACAATGAGCAGTTCTTC. It codes for CASSSGLADSYNEQFF. Combining the CDR3 with reference TRBV7-7 and TRBJ2-1 gives the whole variable domain GAGVSQSPRYKVTKRGQDVTLRCDPISSHATLYWYQQALGQGPEFLTYFNYEAQPDKSGLPSDRFSAERPEGSISTLTIQRTEQRDSAMYRCASSSGLADSYNEQFFGPGTRLTVL.